This T cell receptor beta chain was obtained from a study of blood T cell repertoires in COVID-19 (dated by TCRdb to 2018 to 2020). Regarding the complete study: The collaborator samples originated in the United States, Italy and Spain and spanned the acute and convalescent phases of COVID-19. The prospective study material was composed of cDNA or gDNA derived from T cells, B-cell-depleted T cells, or PBMCs. The dataset comprised deeply sampled blood TCRbeta repertoires from subjects exposed to, actively infected with, or recovered from COVID-19. The repertoires were made available in a free public database intended to serve as a resource for research on the immune response to SARS-CoV-2. Samples came from the ongoing ImmuneRACE study (first 160 participants) plus 1,254 subjects from 6 global collaborators. A de-identified subject ID, COVID-19 status, age in years and sex were almost always included in the sample metadata. Where available, HLA class I and class II types were obtained from metadata supplied by the sample provider rather than from assay-based typing.

In the prospective study, participants were about 18 to 95 years old, resided in 20 to 30 geographic areas of the United States, and were enrolled through a virtual design. To assign participants to cohorts, the prospective study relied on clinical history that participants themselves reported in a screening survey and a study questionnaire. For ImmuneRACE Cohort 3, a participant was defined as recovered based on two consecutive negative NP/OP PCR tests, clearance by a healthcare professional, or resolution of symptoms. In the prospective study, mobile phlebotomists collected whole blood, serum and a nasopharyngeal or oropharyngeal swab from each participant. Additional blood draws and questionnaires over an approximately 2-month period could optionally be provided by prospective study participants. Prospective study blood samples were shipped either frozen or at room temperature before DNA extraction.

Results and caveats for the whole study, not just this receptor: The amount of clinical and demographic metadata varied by source and participant and was provided uncurated.

Worth noting for this clone: There is no known antigen for this receptor. Base qualities are not provided; no much larger clone lies one nucleotide away.

Germline trimming amounts to 3 bases on V and 4 bases on J, with 7 as the count of junction bases outside the gene matches. The CDR3 sequence holds 15 residues, the cysteine and phenylalanine included. Only the CDR3 region is kept as DNA, spanning 45 bases read in frame from base 1. As encoded in the germline V gene, CDR1 is SGHRS while CDR2 is YFSETQ. The immunoSEQ Assay, a bias-controlled multiplex PCR, was used to amplify TCRbeta CDR3 regions from genomic DNA. The study's own analysis went as follows. The number of nucleated cells in each sample was estimated from the amplification of reference gene primers within the assay. Sequence reads were collapsed and filtered to measure the absolute abundance of every unique TCRbeta CDR3 rearrangement. For each sample, productive Simpson clonality was calculated as the square root of Simpson's diversity index across productive rearrangements. Sourced from immuneACCESS, this table was stored by TCRdb with only in-frame sequences that have V and J called. A share of the clones is absent; for the studies checked, an unresolved V gene accounts for under half, and the remainder has no known explanation. The V and J calls and clone size come from that table; D and trimming were worked out from the DNA. A total of about 320,000 clones appear in this sample, 88% of them only once. The ten largest clones represent 5% of the sample.

Input material: PBMCs or T cells enriched from blood (not recorded which). This chain is built from TRBV5-1 and TRBJ2-5; TRBD1 aligns with 9 central bases. This TCR came from a man younger than 40 who had recovered from COVID-19. The CDR3 protein: CASSSMGQGGETQYF. In nucleotide form, the sequence is TGCGCCAGCAGCTCAATGGGACAGGGAGGAGAGACCCAGTACTTC.